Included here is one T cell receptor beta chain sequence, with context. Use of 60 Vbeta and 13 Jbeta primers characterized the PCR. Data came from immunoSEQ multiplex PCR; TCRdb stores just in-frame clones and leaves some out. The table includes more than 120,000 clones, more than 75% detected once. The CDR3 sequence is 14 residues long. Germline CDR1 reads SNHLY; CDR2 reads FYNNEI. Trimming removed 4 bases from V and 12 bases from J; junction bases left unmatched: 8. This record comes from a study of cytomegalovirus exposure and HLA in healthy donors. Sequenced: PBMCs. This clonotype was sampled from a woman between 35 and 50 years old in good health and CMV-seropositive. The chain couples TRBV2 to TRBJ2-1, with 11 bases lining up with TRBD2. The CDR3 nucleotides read TGTGCCAGCAGTGGGAGCCTAGCGGGAGGAGGGCAGTTCTTC. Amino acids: CASSGSLAGGGQFF.